What follows is one T cell receptor beta chain and its context. Its target is unknown. Generated by immunoSEQ multiplex PCR, the TCRdb table keeps only in-frame clones and is missing some. The sample shows hundreds of thousands of clones, about 96% of them seen only once. The data derive from a study of shared clonotypes between healthy human individuals. The wider study: Per donor, CD8 memory used one plate, CD8 naive used two, CD4 memory used three and CD4 naive used three.

CDR3 length: 14 residues. Germline V lookup: CDR1 KGHSH, CDR2 LQKENI. V shed 2 bases and J shed 5 bases, with 12 bases lying between them. Study-wide results and caveats: Naive CD4 clonotype sharing across several donors was 4% to 5.5%.

Each of the donors was a healthy adult who was HIV-negative and had not had a recent acute infection or vaccination. V usage is TRBV18 and J usage is TRBJ2-5, with D maybe TRBD2 (5 bases). Specimen: naive CD4+ T cells sorted from blood. As for subset: CD45RA+ positively selected. This TCR was sampled from a woman aged 25 to 39 in good health. The CDR3 sequence is CASSPRTGRETQYF. The CDR3, as DNA: TGTGCCAGCTCACCAAGGACTGGCAGGGAGACCCAGTACTTC.